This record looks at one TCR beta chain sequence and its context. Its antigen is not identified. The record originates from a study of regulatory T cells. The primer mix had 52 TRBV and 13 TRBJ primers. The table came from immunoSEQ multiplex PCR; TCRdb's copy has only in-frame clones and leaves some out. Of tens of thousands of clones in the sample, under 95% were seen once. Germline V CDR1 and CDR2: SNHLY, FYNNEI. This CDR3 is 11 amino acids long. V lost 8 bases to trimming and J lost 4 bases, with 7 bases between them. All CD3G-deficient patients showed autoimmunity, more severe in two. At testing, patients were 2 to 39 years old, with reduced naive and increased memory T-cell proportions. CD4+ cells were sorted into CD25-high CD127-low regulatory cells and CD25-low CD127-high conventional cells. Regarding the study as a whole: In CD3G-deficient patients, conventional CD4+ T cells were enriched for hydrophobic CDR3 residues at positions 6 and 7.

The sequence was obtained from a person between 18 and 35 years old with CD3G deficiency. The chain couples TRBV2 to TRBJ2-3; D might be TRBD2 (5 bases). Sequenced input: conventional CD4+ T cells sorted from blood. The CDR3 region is CASGGADTQYF. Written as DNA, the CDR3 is TGTGCCAGCGGAGGAGCAGATACGCAGTATTTT.